This T cell receptor beta chain is drawn from a study of blood T cell repertoires in COVID-19. Study summary: Donors in the United States, Italy and Spain gave samples during acute or convalescent COVID-19. Nucleic acid was either cDNA or gDNA, and it came from T cells, B-cell-depleted T cells, or PBMCs.

In the authors' methods: Using reference gene primer amplification, nucleated cell counts were estimated. Generated by immunoSEQ multiplex PCR, the TCRdb table keeps only in-frame clones and is missing some. V, J and clone size are those of that table, while D and trimming were read from the DNA. The sample has fewer than 200,000 clones; approximately 80% are singletons. In this sample, this clone turned up a few times. Germline CDR1 is SGHTA and CDR2 is FQGNSA. Trimming took 6 bases from V and 5 from J, leaving 13 bases between them. This CDR3 contains 13 residues. The chain couples TRBV7-2 to TRBJ1-2; maybe TRBD1 (5 bases). The sequence was collected from a human donor in a cohort sampled during active COVID-19. What was sequenced was peripheral blood. As DNA, the CDR3 is TGTGCCAGCAGACGCAGGGAGGAGTATGGCTACACCTTC. This translates into CASRRREEYGYTF.